This TCR beta chain was sequenced in a study of breast tumors, draining lymph nodes, adjacent tissues. The lymph nodes were axillary draining lymph nodes from breast cancer patients. The CDR3 is 12 residues long. J gave up 4 bases and V 8 bases, and 0 bases lay outside the gene matches. CDR1 is ENHRY, CDR2 SYGVKD, per germline. To note about this clonotype: Its target is not known.

Findings and limits, study-wide: Compared with lymph nodes, tumors were less diverse; compared with nontumor tissue, more. Luminal-like breast cancer showed significantly higher tumor–nontumor repertoire similarity than basal-like. The lymph node origin of tumor T cells was framed as consistent with a hypothesis, not demonstrated. The data were judged consistent with most tumor T cells coming from lymph node and expanding in tumor.

A single record per CDR3 protein comes from TCRdb applying MiXCR to the multiplex PCR reads. The table includes 200,000 to 250,000 distinct CDR3 sequences, approximately 36% detected once. The receptor was isolated from a female donor with breast cancer. Some clones in this sample may be carry-over from other donors' samples. The V call is TRBV10-3, the J call TRBJ2-1, with TRBD1 identical over 9 bases. Sequenced: axillary lymph node tissue. CDR3 nucleotides: TGTGCCATCGGGACAGGGTACAATGAGCAGTTCTTC. Translation gives CAIGTGYNEQFF.